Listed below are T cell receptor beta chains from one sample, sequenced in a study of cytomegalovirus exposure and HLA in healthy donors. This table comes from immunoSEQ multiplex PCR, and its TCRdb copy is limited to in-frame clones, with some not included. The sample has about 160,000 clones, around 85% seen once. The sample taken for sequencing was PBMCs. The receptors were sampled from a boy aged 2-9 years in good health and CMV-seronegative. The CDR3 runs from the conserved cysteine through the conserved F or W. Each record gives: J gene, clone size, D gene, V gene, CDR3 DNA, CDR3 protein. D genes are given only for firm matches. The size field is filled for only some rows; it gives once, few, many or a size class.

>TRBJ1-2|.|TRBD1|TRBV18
TGTGCCAGCTCACCATCTGACAGGGGAGACTATGGCTACACCTTC
CASSPSDRGDYGYTF
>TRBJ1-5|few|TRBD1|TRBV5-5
TGTGCCAGCAGCCCGGACAGGGGGGGGAATCAGCCCCAGCATTTT
CASSPDRGGNQPQHF
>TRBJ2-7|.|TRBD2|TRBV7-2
TGTGCCAGCAGAAGCGGGAGGGCGTGCGAGCAGTACTTC
CASRSGRACEQYF
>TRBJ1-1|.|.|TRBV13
TGTGCCAGCAGCTTCGGACTTCCGAACACTGAAGCTTTCTTT
CASSFGLPNTEAFF
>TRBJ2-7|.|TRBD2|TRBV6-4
TGTGCCAGAATAGCGGGAAGGAGCTCCTACGAGCAGTACTTC
CARIAGRSSYEQYF
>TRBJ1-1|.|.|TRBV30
TGTGCCTGGAGCGAGACACTAGGCACTGAAGCTTTCTTT
CAWSETLGTEAFF
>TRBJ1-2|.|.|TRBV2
TGTGCCAGCAGTGGTGGGGCTCCTTATGGCTACACCTTC
CASSGGAPYGYTF
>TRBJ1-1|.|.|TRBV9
TGTGCCAGCAGTCTGTCCCTGGGGGAGGGTGAAGCTTTCTTT
CASSLSLGEGEAFF
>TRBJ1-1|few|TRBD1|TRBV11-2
TGTGCCAGCAGCTTTTGGGGACAGGCCGGCCCGCCAAACACTGAAGCTTTCTTT
CASSFWGQAGPPNTEAFF
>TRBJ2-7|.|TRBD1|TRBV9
TGTGCCAGCAGCTCTAAGGACAGGCACAGCTCCTACGAGCAGTACTTC
CASSSKDRHSSYEQYF
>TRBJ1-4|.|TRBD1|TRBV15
TGTGCCACCAGCAGAGACGGACAGGGGGGGCTTATGGGAAAACTGTTTTTT
CATSRDGQGGLMGKLFF
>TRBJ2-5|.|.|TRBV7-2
TGTGCCAGCAGCTTAGAGAATCTAGGAAAGACCCAGTACTTC
CASSLENLGKTQYF
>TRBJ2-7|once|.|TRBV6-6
TGTGCCAGCAGTGGGCAAGGCTACGAGCAGTACTTC
CASSGQGYEQYF
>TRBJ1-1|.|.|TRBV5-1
TGCGCCAGCAGGACAGACACTGAAGCTTTCTTT
CASRTDTEAFF
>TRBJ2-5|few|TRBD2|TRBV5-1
TGCGCCAGCAGCAATGGGATCGGGGGGGGCGAGACCCAGTACTTC
CASSNGIGGGETQYF
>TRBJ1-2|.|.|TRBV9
TGTGCCAGCAGCGCCCAGCCTGGGGAGAGCTATGGCTACACCTTC
CASSAQPGESYGYTF
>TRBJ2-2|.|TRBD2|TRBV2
TGTGCCAGCACGGGACTAGCGGGAGACTTAGGGGAGCTGTTTTTT
CASTGLAGDLGELFF
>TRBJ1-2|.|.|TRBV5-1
TGCGCCAGCAGCTTGCCGGGAGGAGCCTATGGCTACACCTTC
CASSLPGGAYGYTF
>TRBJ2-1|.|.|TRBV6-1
TGTGCCAGCAGTGTTTACAGGGATGTGGGGAGCTCCTACAATGAGCAGTTCTTC
CASSVYRDVGSSYNEQFF
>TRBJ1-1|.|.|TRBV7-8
TGTGCCAGCAGCTTGACTCGGTGGCCCTGGAAAGCTTTCTTT
CASSLTRWPWKAFF
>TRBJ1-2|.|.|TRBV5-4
TGTGCCAGCAGCTCAGAGGCCAACTATGGCTACACCTTC
CASSSEANYGYTF
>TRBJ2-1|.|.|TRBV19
TGTGCCAGTAGAAGACAGGTATCTAATTCTGAGCAGTTCTTC
CASRRQVSNSEQFF
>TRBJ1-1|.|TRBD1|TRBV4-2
TGTGCCAGCAGCCAAGAGGGGGTGGACAGGGGCGGGACTGAAGCTTTCTTT
CASSQEGVDRGGTEAFF
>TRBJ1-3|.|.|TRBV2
TGTGCCAGCGGGGCTCGGGACACCATATATTTT
CASGARDTIYF
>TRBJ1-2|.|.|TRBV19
TGTGCCAGTAGTCTCGTCTCGACAGGCAACTATGGCTACACCTTC
CASSLVSTGNYGYTF
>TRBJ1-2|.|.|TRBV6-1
TGTGCCAGCAGTGATCCCGGACAGTCGGGCGGCTACACCTTC
CASSDPGQSGGYTF
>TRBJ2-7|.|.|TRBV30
TGTGCCTGGCAGGGGAGAAGCTCCTACGAGCAGTACTTC
CAWQGRSSYEQYF
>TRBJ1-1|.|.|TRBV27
TGTGCCAGCACGTCCGGGGGGAACACTGAAGCTTTCTTT
CASTSGGNTEAFF
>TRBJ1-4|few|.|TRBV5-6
TGTGCCAGCAGCTTTACAGGTGAAAAACTGTTTTTT
CASSFTGEKLFF
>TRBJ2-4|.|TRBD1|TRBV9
TGTGCCAGCAGCGTAACGGGACAGGGGTTCCAGGGGGACATTCAGTACTTC
CASSVTGQGFQGDIQYF
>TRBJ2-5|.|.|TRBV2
TGTGCCAGCAGTCTACTAGCAAGCCAAGAGACCCAGTACTTC
CASSLLASQETQYF
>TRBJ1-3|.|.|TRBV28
TGTGCCAGCAGTTTGCGGCCATCTGGAAACACCATATATTTT
CASSLRPSGNTIYF
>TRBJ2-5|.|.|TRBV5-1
TGCGCCAGCAGCTCAACACCGTACCAAGAGACCCAGTACTTC
CASSSTPYQETQYF
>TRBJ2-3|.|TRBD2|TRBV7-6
TGTGCCAGCAGCTTAGCGGGGAGGGCCGGTACAGATACGCAGTATTTT
CASSLAGRAGTDTQYF